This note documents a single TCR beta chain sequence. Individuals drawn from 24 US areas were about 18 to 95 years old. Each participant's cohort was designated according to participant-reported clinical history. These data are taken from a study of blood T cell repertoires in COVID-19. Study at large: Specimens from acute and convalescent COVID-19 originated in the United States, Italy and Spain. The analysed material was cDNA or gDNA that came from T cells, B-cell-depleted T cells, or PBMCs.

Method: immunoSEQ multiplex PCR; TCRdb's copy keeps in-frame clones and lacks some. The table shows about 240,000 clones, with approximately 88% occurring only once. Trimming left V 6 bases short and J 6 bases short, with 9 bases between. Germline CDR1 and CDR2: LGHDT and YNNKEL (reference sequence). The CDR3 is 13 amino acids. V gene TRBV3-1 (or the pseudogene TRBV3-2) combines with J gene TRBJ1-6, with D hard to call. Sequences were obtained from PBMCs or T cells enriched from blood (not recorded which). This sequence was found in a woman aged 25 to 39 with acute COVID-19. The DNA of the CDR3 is TGTGCCAGCAGTCGGGGATCTAATTCACCCCTCCACTTT. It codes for CASSRGSNSPLHF.